The rows below give T cell receptor beta chains drawn from one sample of a study of blood T cell repertoires in COVID-19. TCRdb's table, derived via immunoSEQ multiplex PCR, lists solely in-frame clones and lacks some. The data hold more than 300,000 clones, with about 91% observed a single time. Input material: peripheral blood. The origin of the receptors is a woman aged 25-40 years with COVID-19, enrolled during active disease. CDR3s include the opening cysteine and the closing phenylalanine or tryptophan. The D gene is left open where the match is weak. Only some rows state a clone size, as once, few, many or a class for expanded clones.

V	J	size	D	DNA	CDR3
TRBV7-2	TRBJ2-5	many	-	TGTGCCAGCAGTAGATCCACGATAGAGACCCAGTACTTC	CASSRSTIETQYF
TRBV2	TRBJ2-7	-	TRBD1	TGTGCCAGCAGCGGACAGGGAATTTACGAGCAGTACTTC	CASSGQGIYEQYF
TRBV2	TRBJ1-3	few	TRBD1	TGTGCCACTTTCGGGGACAGTGGAAACACCATATATTTT	CATFGDSGNTIYF
TRBV9	TRBJ1-2	-	-	TGTGCCAGCAGCGTTTCGGAGGGTTGGGGCTACACCTTC	CASSVSEGWGYTF
TRBV5-8	TRBJ1-4	-	-	TGTGCCAGCAGCTTGTGGGGGCGGGAAAAACTGTTTTTT	CASSLWGREKLFF
TRBV5-6	TRBJ1-4	-	-	TGTGCCAGCAGCTTGGGGCTAACTAATGAAAAACTGTTTTTT	CASSLGLTNEKLFF
TRBV5-4	TRBJ2-5	-	TRBD2	TGTGCCAGCAGCTTAGAACTAGCGGCACAAGAGACCCAGTACTTC	CASSLELAAQETQYF
TRBV7-9	TRBJ1-1	-	-	TGTGCCAGCAGCCCCCCCGTGAACACTGAAGCTTTCTTT	CASSPPVNTEAFF
TRBV7-2	TRBJ1-5	-	-	TGTGCCAGCAGCTTAGGAGGGCAGCCCCAGCATTTT	CASSLGGQPQHF
TRBV19	TRBJ1-2	few	-	TGTGCCAGTAGTCCCGCGCACGGGAGGAATGGCTACACCTTC	CASSPAHGRNGYTF
TRBV2	TRBJ1-2	-	TRBD1	TGTGCCAGCAGTGGACAGGGGGAAATCTATGGCTACACCTTC	CASSGQGEIYGYTF
TRBV18	TRBJ2-3	-	-	TGTGCCAGCTCACCTGACTCTTTAAGCACAGATACGCAGTATTTT	CASSPDSLSTDTQYF
TRBV28	TRBJ1-6	-	-	TGTGCCAGCAGTTCGACAGAGTCTAAGAGTTCACCCCTCCACTTT	CASSSTESKSSPLHF
TRBV12-3/TRBV12-4	TRBJ1-1	few	-	TGTGCCAGCAGTACACGTATGAACACTGAAGCTTTCTTT	CASSTRMNTEAFF
TRBV18	TRBJ2-7	-	TRBD1	TGTGCCAGCTCACCCGGGACAGCCGGCGCCTACGAGCAGTACTTC	CASSPGTAGAYEQYF
TRBV18	TRBJ1-5	-	-	TGTGCCAGCTCAAGCCAGGGATATAGCAATCAGCCCCAGCATTTT	CASSSQGYSNQPQHF
TRBV6-1	TRBJ1-2	-	-	TGTGCCAGCAGTGAAGCCGGGGGAGCCTCCTATGGCTACACCTTC	CASSEAGGASYGYTF
TRBV7-3	TRBJ1-1	-	TRBD1	TGTGCCAGCAGTATAGGGACAGGGTATACTGAAGCTTTCTTT	CASSIGTGYTEAFF
TRBV2	TRBJ2-5	-	TRBD2	TGTGCCAGCAGACCGCTAGCGGGGGGCCTGCGGGAGACCCAGTACTTC	CASRPLAGGLRETQYF
TRBV2	TRBJ1-1	-	-	TGTGCCAACTTTATGAACACTGAAGCTTTCTTT	CANFMNTEAFF
TRBV5-5	TRBJ2-7	-	TRBD1	TGTGCCAGCAGCCCCTGGACAGGGTACGAGCAGTACTTC	CASSPWTGYEQYF
TRBV6-6	TRBJ1-4	-	-	TGTGCCAGCAGTTACTCGACCGGACAGAGGAATGAAAAACTGTTTTTT	CASSYSTGQRNEKLFF
TRBV5-8	TRBJ2-1	-	TRBD1	TGTGCCAGCAGCTTGGCGGGGACAGTCTACAATGAGCAGTTCTTC	CASSLAGTVYNEQFF
TRBV6-2/TRBV6-3	TRBJ2-7	once	-	TGTGCCAGCAGTCGCGGGTCCTACGAGCAGTACTTC	CASSRGSYEQYF
TRBV5-1	TRBJ2-5	once	TRBD1	TGCGCCAGCAGCACGACAGGGGGCGCAGGGGAGACCCAGTACTTC	CASSTTGGAGETQYF
TRBV19	TRBJ2-6	-	-	TGTGCCAGTAGGGCGGGCGGGGGGGCCAACGTCCTGACTTTC	CASRAGGGANVLTF
TRBV25-1	TRBJ1-1	-	TRBD1	TGTGCCAGCAGGGAGACAGGGGAAGCTTTCTTT	CASRETGEAFF
TRBV2	TRBJ2-1	-	-	TGTGCCAGCAGTTATTCCAGGGACACGAATGAGCAGTTCTTC	CASSYSRDTNEQFF
TRBV2	TRBJ1-4	-	-	TGTGCCAGCACACCAACAGGGACCATGAATGAAAAACTGTTTTTT	CASTPTGTMNEKLFF
TRBV6-4	TRBJ2-3	many	TRBD2	TGTGCCAGCAGTCGTAGCGGGGGTGTGGCAGATACGCAGTATTTT	CASSRSGGVADTQYF
TRBV9	TRBJ1-6	-	-	TGTGCCAGCAGCGTCAGGGCTGGGTATAATTCACCCCTCCACTTT	CASSVRAGYNSPLHF
TRBV5-4	TRBJ1-6	-	-	TGTGCCAGCAGCTCGAGGGTGAATTCACCCCTCCACTTT	CASSSRVNSPLHF
TRBV7-2	TRBJ2-1	-	TRBD1	TGTGCCAGCAGCTTTCGGGGACAGAGTAACAATGAGCAGTTCTTC	CASSFRGQSNNEQFF
TRBV2	TRBJ1-1	-	TRBD1	TGTGCCAGCATCTCGACAACGACAGGGGACACTGAAGCTTTCTTT	CASISTTTGDTEAFF
TRBV18	TRBJ1-6	-	-	TGTGCCAGCTCACCACCCCCGAATTCACCCCTCCACTTT	CASSPPPNSPLHF
TRBV5-6	TRBJ1-1	-	-	TGTGCCAGCAGCTTGGAAAGGGGGGAAGCTTTCTTT	CASSLERGEAFF
TRBV30	TRBJ1-2	-	-	TGTGCCTGGAGTGCTCCCCGGACAGCTAACTATGGCTACACCTTC	CAWSAPRTANYGYTF
TRBV30	TRBJ1-2	-	-	TGTGCCTGGAGCCGTGCAGCTAACTATGGCTACACCTTC	CAWSRAANYGYTF